Listed below are T cell receptor beta chains from one sample, sequenced in a study of T cell responses to AZD1222 COVID-19 vaccine. The repertoire was sequenced with immunoSEQ multiplex PCR; TCRdb's copy has only in-frame clones and lacks some. The sample includes some 130,000 clones, approximately 85% of them seen just once. The source material was peripheral blood, sampled on day 0 of AZD1222 vaccination. Receptors originate from an adult in good health. Each CDR3 is given with its conserved first and last residue. D genes are given only for firm matches. The size entry is marked missing in some rows and otherwise reads once, few, many or a size class.

d_call j_call v_call clone_size cdr3_aa cdr3_nt
. TRBJ1-5 TRBV24-1 . CATSDFNQPQHF TGTGCCACCAGTGATTTCAATCAGCCCCAGCATTTT
. TRBJ2-1 TRBV2 . CASREMTYNEQFF TGTGCCAGCAGGGAAATGACCTACAATGAGCAGTTCTTC
TRBD1 TRBJ1-2 TRBV11-2 . CASSFPFGGDRDVHGYTF TGTGCCAGCAGCTTTCCCTTCGGAGGGGACAGGGATGTCCATGGCTACACCTTC
. TRBJ1-4 TRBV28 . CAATDSEPSTNEKLFF TGTGCCGCCACGGACAGCGAACCCTCCACTAATGAAAAACTGTTTTTT
. TRBJ2-1 TRBV4-2 . CASSQVGVRSGQSWDNEQFF TGTGCCAGCAGCCAAGTCGGAGTCAGGAGCGGACAGAGTTGGGACAATGAGCAGTTCTTC
. TRBJ2-7 TRBV11-2 . CASSLAGALTYEQYF TGTGCCAGCAGCTTAGCAGGGGCTCTAACCTACGAGCAGTACTTC
. TRBJ1-1 TRBV15 . CATSRDGTEAFF TGTGCCACCAGCAGGGATGGCACTGAAGCTTTCTTT
TRBD2 TRBJ2-1 TRBV2 once CASSSLAGVLNEQFF TGTGCCAGCAGCTCTCTAGCGGGAGTATTAAATGAGCAGTTCTTC
. TRBJ2-2 TRBV11-2 . CASSPGSGELFF TGTGCCAGCAGCCCGGGGTCCGGGGAGCTGTTTTTT
TRBD1 TRBJ1-2 TRBV7-2 . CASSLAGTGLYGYTF TGTGCCAGCAGCTTAGCGGGGACAGGGCTCTATGGCTACACCTTC
TRBD2 TRBJ2-5 TRBV5-6 . CASSLRAGEKTQYF TGTGCCAGCAGCTTGAGAGCGGGAGAGAAGACCCAGTACTTC
. TRBJ1-2 TRBV27 once CASSLSDLGYGYTF TGTGCCAGCAGTTTATCCGACCTCGGCTATGGCTACACCTTC
TRBD2 TRBJ2-1 TRBV11-2 . CASRFGTSQHNEQFF TGTGCCAGCAGGTTCGGGACTAGCCAACACAATGAGCAGTTCTTC
. TRBJ1-2 TRBV19 . CASSIQSGGVGYTF TGTGCCAGTAGTATACAGTCCGGGGGAGTTGGCTACACCTTC
. TRBJ1-1 TRBV20-1 . CSARDDPKAFF TGCAGTGCTAGAGATGATCCGAAGGCTTTCTTT
. TRBJ2-7 TRBV4-2 . CASSQEEGSAEQYF TGTGCCAGCAGCCAAGAAGAGGGCTCAGCCGAGCAGTACTTC
TRBD2 TRBJ2-2 TRBV9 . CASSATLYGGAGTGELFF TGTGCCAGCAGCGCAACACTCTACGGGGGGGCGGGCACCGGGGAGCTGTTTTTT
TRBD1 TRBJ1-2 TRBV27 . CASSPHNPGQGGIRYGYTF TGTGCCAGCAGTCCCCATAACCCCGGACAGGGAGGGATAAGGTATGGCTACACCTTC
. TRBJ1-1 TRBV20-1 few CSASSGNTEAFF TGCAGTGCTAGTTCGGGGAACACTGAAGCTTTCTTT
TRBD1 TRBJ1-2 TRBV7-9 . CASGEQGANYGYTF TGTGCCAGCGGTGAGCAGGGGGCGAACTATGGCTACACCTTC
. TRBJ2-4 TRBV7-2 . CASSSRRGIQYF TGTGCCAGCAGCTCGAGGAGGGGTATTCAGTACTTC